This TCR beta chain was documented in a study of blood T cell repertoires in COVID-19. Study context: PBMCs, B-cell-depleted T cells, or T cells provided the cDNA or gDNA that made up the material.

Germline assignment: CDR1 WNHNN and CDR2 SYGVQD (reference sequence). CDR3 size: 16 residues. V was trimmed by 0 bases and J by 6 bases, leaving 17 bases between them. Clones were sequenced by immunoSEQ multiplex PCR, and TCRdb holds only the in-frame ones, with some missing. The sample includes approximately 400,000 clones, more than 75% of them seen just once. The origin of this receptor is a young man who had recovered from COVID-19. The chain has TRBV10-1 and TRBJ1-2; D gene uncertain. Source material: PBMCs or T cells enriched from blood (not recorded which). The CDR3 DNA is TGCGCCAGCAGTGAGTCTTGGTCAGTTGGGCCCAATGGCTACACCTTC. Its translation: CASSESWSVGPNGYTF.